This is a list of T cell receptor beta chains from one sample in a study of PD-1 blockade in mismatch repair-deficient tumors. Assay used: immunoSEQ multiplex PCR; TCRdb lists only in-frame clones, some missing. The sample has more than 95,000 clones, about 88% seen once. Source: peripheral blood, taken 44 weeks after starting pembrolizumab. These receptors were taken from an adult with mismatch repair-deficient cancer. The CDR3 runs from the conserved cysteine through the conserved F or W. The order of the fields is V gene, J gene, clone size, D gene, CDR3 DNA, CDR3 protein. The D gene is left open where the match is weak. The listing skips clone size in some rows; elsewhere it reads once, few, many or a size class.

v_gene: TRBV12-5; j_gene: TRBJ1-2; abundance: -; d_gene: TRBD1; CDR3nt: TGTGCTAGTGGTGGGACAGGGGACTATGGCTACACCTTC; CDR3aa: CASGGTGDYGYTF
v_gene: TRBV7-3; j_gene: TRBJ2-5; abundance: -; d_gene: -; CDR3nt: TGTGCCAGCAGCCTGGACATAAACCAAGAGACCCAGTACTTC; CDR3aa: CASSLDINQETQYF
v_gene: TRBV6-1; j_gene: TRBJ2-2; abundance: -; d_gene: -; CDR3nt: TGTGCCAGCAGTTCTTTCTTGGGCGGGGAGCTGTTTTTT; CDR3aa: CASSSFLGGELFF
v_gene: TRBV18; j_gene: TRBJ1-1; abundance: -; d_gene: -; CDR3nt: TGTGCCAGCTCACCACGTAGGGAAACTGAAGCTTTCTTT; CDR3aa: CASSPRRETEAFF
v_gene: TRBV15; j_gene: TRBJ1-2; abundance: few; d_gene: -; CDR3nt: TGTGCCACCAGCACCGGAACTTATGGCTACACCTTC; CDR3aa: CATSTGTYGYTF
v_gene: TRBV9; j_gene: TRBJ1-1; abundance: few; d_gene: -; CDR3nt: TGTGCCAGCAGCTTACGGACGGAGAACACTGAAGCTTTCTTT; CDR3aa: CASSLRTENTEAFF
v_gene: TRBV28; j_gene: TRBJ2-7; abundance: -; d_gene: -; CDR3nt: TGTGCCAGCAGTTTACTACGGACATCCTACGAGCAGTACTTC; CDR3aa: CASSLLRTSYEQYF
v_gene: TRBV2; j_gene: TRBJ1-5; abundance: -; d_gene: -; CDR3nt: TGTGCCAGCAGTGAAGGGAGGAGTCAGCCCCAGCATTTT; CDR3aa: CASSEGRSQPQHF
v_gene: TRBV4-1; j_gene: TRBJ2-2; abundance: -; d_gene: TRBD2; CDR3nt: TGCGCCAGCAGCCAAGGCCCACCCGGGGCTAGCGGGGACACCGGGGAGCTGTTTTTT; CDR3aa: CASSQGPPGASGDTGELFF
v_gene: TRBV7-2; j_gene: TRBJ2-5; abundance: -; d_gene: TRBD1; CDR3nt: TGTGCCAGCACCGGACAGGGGCAAGAGACCCAGTACTTC; CDR3aa: CASTGQGQETQYF
v_gene: TRBV11-2; j_gene: TRBJ2-7; abundance: -; d_gene: -; CDR3nt: TGTGCCAGCAGCTTAGGTTATAAGTTCATAGGTCTCTACGAGCAGTACTTC; CDR3aa: CASSLGYKFIGLYEQYF
v_gene: TRBV5-4; j_gene: TRBJ1-2; abundance: -; d_gene: -; CDR3nt: TGTGCCAGCAGAGCCAGGGGTCAGGGCTATGGCTACACCTTC; CDR3aa: CASRARGQGYGYTF
v_gene: TRBV19; j_gene: TRBJ2-1; abundance: -; d_gene: -; CDR3nt: TGTGCCAGTAGTATTTATTTCGGCGGGACGAGCTACAATGAGCAGTTCTTC; CDR3aa: CASSIYFGGTSYNEQFF
v_gene: TRBV5-6; j_gene: TRBJ1-1; abundance: -; d_gene: -; CDR3nt: TGTGCCAGCAGCTTTGGTGGGAACACTGAAGCTTTCTTT; CDR3aa: CASSFGGNTEAFF
v_gene: TRBV6-1; j_gene: TRBJ2-7; abundance: -; d_gene: -; CDR3nt: TGTGCCAGCAGTGAAAGGGATCTCCTCATCGAGCAGTACTTC; CDR3aa: CASSERDLLIEQYF
v_gene: TRBV7-8; j_gene: TRBJ1-5; abundance: -; d_gene: TRBD1; CDR3nt: TGTGCCAGCAGCACCCGTTTGACAGGGGGGAACCCCCAGCATTTT; CDR3aa: CASSTRLTGGNPQHF
v_gene: TRBV23-1; j_gene: TRBJ1-2; abundance: -; d_gene: TRBD1; CDR3nt: TGCGCCAGCAGTCAATCGGAAGACAGGGGGCTTGGCTACACCTTC; CDR3aa: CASSQSEDRGLGYTF
v_gene: TRBV5-1; j_gene: TRBJ2-7; abundance: few; d_gene: -; CDR3nt: TGCGCCAGCAGCTTGATCCAGGCCCTAGGGGAGCAGTACTTC; CDR3aa: CASSLIQALGEQYF
v_gene: TRBV11-1; j_gene: TRBJ1-2; abundance: few; d_gene: -; CDR3nt: TGTGCCAGCAGCTTAGAGGCGGGAAAGGAGCGAGGCTACACCTTC; CDR3aa: CASSLEAGKERGYTF
v_gene: TRBV29-1; j_gene: TRBJ1-1; abundance: -; d_gene: TRBD1; CDR3nt: TGCAGCGTTAGGGGACAGATGAACACTGAAGCTTTCTTT; CDR3aa: CSVRGQMNTEAFF
v_gene: TRBV5-4; j_gene: TRBJ2-2; abundance: -; d_gene: -; CDR3nt: TGTGCCAGCAGCTCAATGACAGGCACCGGGGAGCTGTTTTTT; CDR3aa: CASSSMTGTGELFF
v_gene: TRBV25-1; j_gene: TRBJ2-7; abundance: -; d_gene: TRBD1; CDR3nt: TGTGCCAGCAGTGACCCCGGGACAGGAAACTACGAGCAGTACTTC; CDR3aa: CASSDPGTGNYEQYF
v_gene: TRBV5-1; j_gene: TRBJ2-3; abundance: -; d_gene: -; CDR3nt: TGCGCCAGCAGCTCCTTTTGGGATACGCAGTATTTT; CDR3aa: CASSSFWDTQYF
v_gene: TRBV10-3; j_gene: TRBJ2-1; abundance: -; d_gene: -; CDR3nt: TGTGCCATCAGTGAGAGCTTAGCGGAATACCTCTCCTACAATGAGCAGTTCTTC; CDR3aa: CAISESLAEYLSYNEQFF
v_gene: TRBV18; j_gene: TRBJ2-5; abundance: -; d_gene: -; CDR3nt: TGTGCCAGCTCACCACCGATCTGGAAGACCCAGTACTTC; CDR3aa: CASSPPIWKTQYF
v_gene: TRBV5-1; j_gene: TRBJ2-4; abundance: once; d_gene: TRBD2; CDR3nt: TGCGCCAGCAGCTGGAGACTAGCGGGAGAAAACATTCAGTACTTC; CDR3aa: CASSWRLAGENIQYF
v_gene: TRBV5-6; j_gene: TRBJ2-2; abundance: -; d_gene: -; CDR3nt: TGTGCCAGCAGCCCGTCAAACGGGGAGCTGTTTTTT; CDR3aa: CASSPSNGELFF
v_gene: TRBV9; j_gene: TRBJ1-4; abundance: -; d_gene: TRBD1; CDR3nt: TGTGCCAGCAGCGTAGGGACAGGTCTCAGGGAAAAACTGTTTTTT; CDR3aa: CASSVGTGLREKLFF
v_gene: TRBV13; j_gene: TRBJ2-2; abundance: -; d_gene: -; CDR3nt: TGTGCCAGCAGCCGCCCTATTGGGGCCGGGGAGCTGTTTTTT; CDR3aa: CASSRPIGAGELFF
v_gene: TRBV30; j_gene: TRBJ1-5; abundance: -; d_gene: -; CDR3nt: TGTGCCTGGAGTAACCGGGACAAAAATCAGCCCCAGCATTTT; CDR3aa: CAWSNRDKNQPQHF
v_gene: TRBV4-1; j_gene: TRBJ2-7; abundance: few; d_gene: TRBD2; CDR3nt: TGCGCCAGCAGCCGAACACGACTAGCGGGGAACTACGAGCAGTACTTC; CDR3aa: CASSRTRLAGNYEQYF
v_gene: TRBV7-9; j_gene: TRBJ1-1; abundance: -; d_gene: -; CDR3nt: TGTGCCAGCAGCTTCACTGACAGGAAGAACACTGAAGCTTTCTTT; CDR3aa: CASSFTDRKNTEAFF
v_gene: TRBV7-3; j_gene: TRBJ2-2; abundance: -; d_gene: -; CDR3nt: TGTGCCAGCAGCTTAGGAGGCAGATTGAACACCGGGGAGCTGTTTTTT; CDR3aa: CASSLGGRLNTGELFF
v_gene: TRBV2; j_gene: TRBJ2-2; abundance: once; d_gene: TRBD2; CDR3nt: TGTGCCAGCAGTGTTAGACTAGCGGGAGTTGGCGGGGAGCTGTTTTTT; CDR3aa: CASSVRLAGVGGELFF
v_gene: TRBV4-1; j_gene: TRBJ1-1; abundance: few; d_gene: -; CDR3nt: TGCGCCAGCAGCCAAGAAGTAACCGGGGACACTGAAGCTTTCTTT; CDR3aa: CASSQEVTGDTEAFF
v_gene: TRBV4-1; j_gene: TRBJ1-5; abundance: -; d_gene: -; CDR3nt: TGCGCCAGCAGCCAAGTAGGGGGGGGCAATCAGCCCCAGCATTTT; CDR3aa: CASSQVGGGNQPQHF
v_gene: TRBV11-2; j_gene: TRBJ1-2; abundance: -; d_gene: -; CDR3nt: TGTGCCAGCAGCTTATGGGCGGGGGGCGACTATGGCTACACCTTC; CDR3aa: CASSLWAGGDYGYTF
v_gene: TRBV2; j_gene: TRBJ2-5; abundance: -; d_gene: -; CDR3nt: TGTGCCAGCAGTGTGGAGGGCTGGGAGACCCAGTACTTC; CDR3aa: CASSVEGWETQYF
v_gene: TRBV6-5; j_gene: TRBJ1-1; abundance: -; d_gene: TRBD1; CDR3nt: TGTGCCAGCAGAAACCGGGACAGACAAGCTTTCTTT; CDR3aa: CASRNRDRQAFF
v_gene: TRBV11-3; j_gene: TRBJ2-5; abundance: -; d_gene: TRBD2; CDR3nt: TGTGCCAGCAGCCCATGGACTAGTCCGGAGACCCAGTACTTC; CDR3aa: CASSPWTSPETQYF
v_gene: TRBV7-2; j_gene: TRBJ2-7; abundance: few; d_gene: -; CDR3nt: TGTGCCAGCTCGATGACTGGGGAGCAGTACTTC; CDR3aa: CASSMTGEQYF
v_gene: TRBV6-5; j_gene: TRBJ2-1; abundance: once; d_gene: -; CDR3nt: TGTGCCAGCAGCGAAGGGGCATACAGCTCGGAGCAGTTCTTC; CDR3aa: CASSEGAYSSEQFF
v_gene: TRBV19; j_gene: TRBJ1-1; abundance: -; d_gene: -; CDR3nt: TGTGCCAGTATCCCCCAGGAGGCAGGGGTACTTGAAGCTTTCTTT; CDR3aa: CASIPQEAGVLEAFF
v_gene: TRBV15; j_gene: TRBJ2-7; abundance: -; d_gene: TRBD2; CDR3nt: TGTGCCACCAGCGGGCCCGAAGCGGGAGCCTACGAGCAGTACTTC; CDR3aa: CATSGPEAGAYEQYF
v_gene: TRBV5-1; j_gene: TRBJ2-7; abundance: -; d_gene: -; CDR3nt: TGCGCCAGCAGCTTGGTACCCTACGAGCAGTACTTC; CDR3aa: CASSLVPYEQYF
v_gene: TRBV7-9; j_gene: TRBJ2-1; abundance: -; d_gene: -; CDR3nt: TGTGCCAGCAGCTTATATGTCAATGAGCAGTTCTTC; CDR3aa: CASSLYVNEQFF
v_gene: TRBV29-1; j_gene: TRBJ2-3; abundance: -; d_gene: -; CDR3nt: TGCAGCGTTGTCCGGGGGTTCAGTACAGATACGCAGTATTTT; CDR3aa: CSVVRGFSTDTQYF
v_gene: TRBV2; j_gene: TRBJ1-2; abundance: -; d_gene: -; CDR3nt: TGTGCCAGCAGGAGTGAGGGGCGACGTTCTGGCTACACCTTC; CDR3aa: CASRSEGRRSGYTF
v_gene: TRBV7-3; j_gene: TRBJ2-7; abundance: -; d_gene: -; CDR3nt: TGTGCCAGCAGCTTATTAGGACAGCCCGCCTACGAGCAGTACTTC; CDR3aa: CASSLLGQPAYEQYF
v_gene: TRBV18; j_gene: TRBJ2-1; abundance: -; d_gene: TRBD2; CDR3nt: TGTGCCAGCTCACCGGGGACTAGCGGCGATGAGCAGTTCTTC; CDR3aa: CASSPGTSGDEQFF
v_gene: TRBV5-6; j_gene: TRBJ2-2; abundance: -; d_gene: -; CDR3nt: TGTGCCAGCAGCGGCCCCGGGGGCGACACCGGGGAGCTGTTTTTT; CDR3aa: CASSGPGGDTGELFF
v_gene: TRBV27; j_gene: TRBJ2-7; abundance: few; d_gene: TRBD2; CDR3nt: TGTGCCAGCAGTTTATCGGCGGGAGTACTCGAGCAGTACTTC; CDR3aa: CASSLSAGVLEQYF
v_gene: TRBV30; j_gene: TRBJ2-5; abundance: few; d_gene: -; CDR3nt: TGTGCCTGGAGTCCACCAGGAGCGGGACAGGAGACCCAGTACTTC; CDR3aa: CAWSPPGAGQETQYF
v_gene: TRBV30; j_gene: TRBJ1-5; abundance: -; d_gene: -; CDR3nt: TGTGCCTGGAGTGTACAGGTCGATCAGCCCCAGCATTTT; CDR3aa: CAWSVQVDQPQHF
v_gene: TRBV19; j_gene: TRBJ2-7; abundance: -; d_gene: -; CDR3nt: TGTGCCAGTAGTATAGATCTATCCCACTCCTACGAGCAGTACTTC; CDR3aa: CASSIDLSHSYEQYF
v_gene: TRBV5-6; j_gene: TRBJ1-2; abundance: -; d_gene: -; CDR3nt: TGTGCCAGCAGCCCCCCCCTCGGGGAAAGGCGGCTCTATGGCTACACCTTC; CDR3aa: CASSPPLGERRLYGYTF
v_gene: TRBV28; j_gene: TRBJ1-1; abundance: -; d_gene: -; CDR3nt: TGTGCCAGCAGTTTAGTGGGGGCGGGGAACACTGAAGCTTTCTTT; CDR3aa: CASSLVGAGNTEAFF
v_gene: TRBV12-5; j_gene: TRBJ2-1; abundance: -; d_gene: TRBD2; CDR3nt: TGTGCTAGTGGTTTGGTATTTTGGGGCGGGAGTAGCCCCAATGAGCAGTTCTTC; CDR3aa: CASGLVFWGGSSPNEQFF
v_gene: TRBV7-9; j_gene: TRBJ2-5; abundance: -; d_gene: -; CDR3nt: TGTGCCAGCAGCTTACCACTAGCACGGGAGACCCAGTACTTC; CDR3aa: CASSLPLARETQYF